One and the same sample provided the 26 T cell receptor beta chains below, sequenced in a study of cytomegalovirus exposure and HLA in healthy donors. Primers included in the PCR were 60 Vbeta and 13 Jbeta primers. The method was immunoSEQ multiplex PCR; TCRdb's version includes in-frame clones alone and lacks a portion of them. The table lists 150,000 to 200,000 clones, over 70% of them singletons. Source material: PBMCs. These receptors were obtained from a woman aged 25 to 39 in good health and CMV-seronegative.

This chain connects TRBV5-1 to TRBJ1-1; D not resolved. Germline V gene data show CDR1 as SGHRS and CDR2 as YFSETQ. Trimming removed 7 bases from V and 2 bases from J, with 18 bases in between. The CDR3 spans 15 residues. In nucleotides, the CDR3 is TGCGCCAGCTCACGCGGGGTTATTGGAAACACTGAAGCTTTCTTT. Amino acids: CASSRGVIGNTEAFF.

This clone came up a few times. This chain connects TRBV28 to TRBJ2-7; the match to TRBD1 covers 10 bases. This CDR3 has 14 residues. Germline V CDR1 and CDR2: MDHEN, SYDVKM. The V and J ends lost 6 bases and 3 bases, in that order; junction bases with no gene match: 5. CDR3 bases: TGTGCCAGCAGCACGACAGGGGGCGACTACGAGCAGTACTTC. This encodes CASSTTGGDYEQYF.

The chain carries TRBV5-1 and TRBJ1-3; 10 bases agree with TRBD1. The CDR3 has 19 residues. Per the germline V gene, CDR1 is SGHRS and CDR2 is YFSETQ. V shed 0 bases and J 1 base; nucleotides not matched to a gene: 10. CDR3 nucleotide sequence: TGCGCCAGCAGCTTGGGACAGGGGGCAATAGGGGAATCTGGAAACACCATATATTTT. It yields the protein CASSLGQGAIGESGNTIYF.

The genes are TRBV2 and TRBJ1-1; 11 bases map to TRBD1. Germline assignment: CDR1 SNHLY and CDR2 FYNNEI. Unmatched junction bases numbered 12, after V lost 11 bases and J lost 1 base. The CDR3 length is 16 residues. The CDR3 reads CAALAGTGGRNTEAFF. The CDR3 DNA follows: TGTGCCGCACTCGCGGGGACAGGGGGGAGGAACACTGAAGCTTTCTTT. The full variable domain, in which reference TRBV2 and TRBJ1-1 provide the parts outside the CDR3, is EPEVTQTPSHQVTQMGQEVILRCVPISNHLYFYWYRQILGQKVEFLVSFYNNEISEKSEIFDDQFSVERPDGSNFTLKIRSTKLEDSAMYFCAALAGTGGRNTEAFFGQGTRLTVV.

This clone showed up just once. This chain connects TRBV6-1 to TRBJ1-1, with D perhaps matching TRBD1 (5 bases). This CDR3 comprises 14 residues. CDR1 is MNHNS and CDR2 is SASEGT in the germline V gene. V shed 7 bases and J shed 0 bases, with 12 bases lying between them. In DNA, the CDR3 is TGTGCCAGCATGCGGGGGGGGGTGAACACTGAAGCTTTCTTT. Its protein is CASMRGGVNTEAFF.

Details on this clone: An end of the junction differs from the germline gene, which may be a read error. This chain links TRBV11-3 with TRBJ1-6; D gene ambiguous. CDR1 and CDR2 (germline): SGHNT, YENEEA. The CDR3 has 15 amino acids. CDR3 in DNA: TGTGCCAGCAGCCTAGATGGCAGTCCCAATTCACCCCTCCACTTT. Its translation: CASSLDGSPNSPLHF.

The chain employs TRBV25-1 and TRBJ1-2, with D possibly being TRBD1 (6 bases). This CDR3 region has 13 residues. Germline lookup yields CDR1 MGHDK and CDR2 SYGVNS. The V and J ends lost 5 bases and 5 bases respectively, with 12 bases between them. The CDR3 here is CASSKTGAYGYTF. The CDR3 nucleotides are TGTGCCAGCAGTAAGACAGGAGCTTATGGCTACACCTTC.

The rearrangement uses TRBV15 and TRBJ2-7; D gene unclear. The CDR3 length is 14 residues. V was cut by 1 base and J by 0 bases, with 7 bases left in between. Germline values: CDR1 LNHNV, CDR2 YYDKDF (reference sequence). The CDR3: CATSRVGSSYEQYF. CDR3 DNA: TGTGCCACCAGCAGAGTGGGCAGCTCCTACGAGCAGTACTTC.

The chain recombines TRBV19 with TRBJ1-2; D is ambiguous. Germline lookup yields CDR1 LNHDA and CDR2 SQIVND (reference sequence). The V end lost 5 bases, the J end lost 4 bases, and 20 bases lay between the germline ends. The CDR3 runs 16 residues. CDR3 in DNA: TGTGCCAGTAGTTTCGAAAGTTCTGAGGCAATCTATGGCTACACCTTC. Translated, it gives CASSFESSEAIYGYTF.

The rearrangement uses TRBV28 and TRBJ2-3; 11 nucleotides match TRBD2. V was pared by 9 bases and J by 7 bases, with 15 bases of the junction left unmatched. This CDR3 region has 16 residues. Looked up from germline, CDR1 is MDHEN and CDR2 is SYDVKM. The CDR3 DNA sequence: TGTGCCAGTCAGGGGGGTAGCGGGGGGGCCGGGTATACGCAGTATTTT. Its translation is CASQGGSGGAGYTQYF.

The chain is built from TRBV5-6 and TRBJ2-7; D call uncertain. Germline CDR1 and CDR2: SGHDT and YYEEEE. The CDR3 spans 14 residues. The V end lost 0 bases, the J end lost 2 bases, and 9 bases lay between the germline ends. CDR3: CASSLAGNPYEQYF. DNA of the CDR3: TGTGCCAGCAGCTTGGCTGGCAATCCCTACGAGCAGTACTTC. Together with reference TRBV5-6 and TRBJ2-7, the CDR3 gives the full variable domain: DAGVTQSPTHLIKTRGQQVTLRCSPKSGHDTVSWYQQALGQGPQFIFQYYEEEERQRGNFPDRFSGHQFPNYSSELNVNALLLGDSALYLCASSLAGNPYEQYFGPGTRLTVT.

This clone was recorded a few times. The chain uses TRBV11-2 and TRBJ1-5; TRBD1 might be the D (6 bases). Germline values: CDR1 SGHAT, CDR2 FQNNGV. Trimming took off 5 bases at V and 4 bases at J, with 15 bases between the two ends. The CDR3 spans 15 residues. DNA for the CDR3: TGTGCCAGCAGCCAACCAGGGGATGGGAATCAGCCCCAGCATTTT. Protein product: CASSQPGDGNQPQHF.

The V and J genes are TRBV5-5 and TRBJ1-1; D gene ambiguous. Germline assignment: CDR1 SGHKS and CDR2 YYEKEE (reference sequence). The CDR3 has 14 amino acids. V was trimmed by 1 base and J by 1 base, leaving 8 bases between them. CDR3 DNA: TGTGCCAGCAGCTTGTCGTTGGCGAACACTGAAGCTTTCTTT. This sequence encodes CASSLSLANTEAFF.

This chain uses TRBV29-1 with TRBJ2-1; D not certain. Looked up from germline, CDR1 is SQVTM and CDR2 is ANQGSEA. This CDR3 has 14 residues. V was clipped by 4 bases and J by 0 bases, with 10 bases between them. DNA for the CDR3: TGCAGCGTTGGGGCCACACTCTCCTACAATGAGCAGTTCTTC. Amino acid sequence: CSVGATLSYNEQFF.

The rearrangement links TRBV7-8 to TRBJ2-1; maybe TRBD1 (7 bases). The CDR3 is 16 residues long. The germline CDR1 and CDR2 sequences are SGHVS and FQNEAQ. Trimming removed 7 bases from V and 3 bases from J, with 19 bases in between. The CDR3 is CASTKSGQGGYNEQFF. The CDR3 bases are TGTGCCAGCACCAAATCGGGCCAGGGGGGCTACAATGAGCAGTTCTTC.

This clone was seen a handful of times. The chain employs TRBV7-3 and TRBJ2-5; D gene unclear. CDR1 and CDR2 from the germline V gene are SGHTA and FQGTGA. The CDR3 spans 13 residues. V lost 3 bases and J lost 5, with 10 bases in between. CDR3 DNA sequence: TGTGCCAGCAGCTTGAGCAGGATGGAGACCCAGTACTTC. Translated: CASSLSRMETQYF. The full variable domain, rest sourced from reference TRBV7-3 and TRBJ2-5, is GAGVSQTPSNKVTEKGKYVELRCDPISGHTALYWYRQSLGQGPEFLIYFQGTGAADDSGLPNDRFFAVRPEGSVSTLKIQRTERGDSAVYLCASSLSRMETQYFGPGTRLLVL.

The chain employs TRBV6-1 and TRBJ2-1; the D gene is possibly TRBD2 (5 bases). Per the germline V gene, CDR1 is MNHNS and CDR2 is SASEGT. The CDR3 totals 15 residues. V lost 4 bases and J lost 1, with 11 bases in between. The CDR3 DNA is TGTGCCAGCAGTGTTGCGGGCTTTTCCTACAATGAGCAGTTCTTC. Amino acid sequence: CASSVAGFSYNEQFF.

The chain combines TRBV5-1 with TRBJ1-5; D not resolved. Germline loops: CDR1 SGHRS, CDR2 YFSETQ. CDR3 length: 13 amino acids. The V end lost 1 base, the J end lost 0 bases, and 2 bases lay between the germline ends. The CDR3, as DNA: TGCGCCAGCAGCTTGCATAGCAATCAGCCCCAGCATTTT. It is translated as CASSLHSNQPQHF.

The chain has TRBV2 and TRBJ1-1, with D unresolved. V lost 6 bases, J lost 1 base, and 12 bases lay in between. The CDR3 spans 14 residues. Germline values: CDR1 SNHLY, CDR2 FYNNEI. The CDR3 bases are TGTGCCAGCAGCGTGGAGCTCCCGAACACTGAAGCTTTCTTT. This codes for CASSVELPNTEAFF.

The chain is built from TRBV19 and TRBJ1-5; 9 nucleotides line up with TRBD1. V shed 6 bases, J shed 1 base, and the junction held 7 bases outside the gene matches. This CDR3 has 16 amino acids. The germline V gene has CDR1 LNHDA and CDR2 SQIVND (reference sequence). CDR3 amino acids: CASRTDRGMSNQPQHF. CDR3 DNA: TGTGCCAGTAGAACCGACAGGGGGATGAGCAATCAGCCCCAGCATTTT.

This chain uses TRBV7-9 with TRBJ1-5; 7 bases line up with TRBD1. The CDR3 is 18 amino acids. The trim removed 5 bases at V and 5 bases at J, leaving 18 bases unmatched. Germline CDR1 SEHNR, CDR2 FQNEAQ (reference sequence). CDR3 nucleotides: TGTGCCAGCAGCCTTCCGTTCGACAGGCAGGGGGTTTATCAGCCCCAGCATTTT. Translation: CASSLPFDRQGVYQPQHF.

V gene TRBV28 combines with J gene TRBJ1-3; 8 nucleotides line up with TRBD1. Germline CDR1 and CDR2: MDHEN and SYDVKM. Unmatched junction bases numbered 9, after V lost 9 bases and J lost 2 bases. The CDR3 is 15 residues long. CDR3: CASSLQGAPGNTIYF. CDR3 coding DNA: TGTGCCAGTTCCCTGCAGGGGGCGCCTGGAAACACCATATATTTT.

The chain couples TRBV7-8 to TRBJ1-4; a possible D gene is TRBD1 (5 bases). The germline V gene has CDR1 SGHVS and CDR2 FQNEAQ. CDR3 length: 17 amino acids. V was trimmed by 7 bases and J by 0 bases, leaving 18 bases between them. The CDR3 DNA is TGTGCCAGCACCTTGGATGCAGGGTACGCAACTAATGAAAAACTGTTTTTT. Amino acids: CASTLDAGYATNEKLFF.

The rearrangement links TRBV7-3 to TRBJ1-1; 10 nucleotides agree with TRBD1. Germline values: CDR1 SGHTA, CDR2 FQGTGA. V was pared by 2 bases and J by 11 bases, with 8 bases of the junction left unmatched. There are 14 residues in the CDR3. The CDR3 region is CASSLGTGVGGAFF. The CDR3 nucleotides read TGTGCCAGCAGCTTAGGGACAGGGGTCGGAGGGGCTTTCTTT.

CDR3 in amino acids: CASTSGRSSGNTIYF. The CDR3 nucleotides are TGTGCCAGCACCAGCGGCCGGAGCTCTGGAAACACCATATATTTT. The rearrangement joins TRBV28 to TRBJ1-3; unclear D gene. Between the trimmed V and J ends, which lost 7 bases and 0 bases, there was a span of 13 bases. The V gene's germline CDR1 is MDHEN and CDR2 SYDVKM. The CDR3 is made up of 15 amino acids. The full variable domain, with the rest looked up from reference TRBV28 and TRBJ1-3, is DVKVTQSSRYLVKRTGEKVFLECVQDMDHENMFWYRQDPGLGLRLIYFSYDVKMKEKGDIPEGYSVSREKKERFSLILESASTNQTSMYLCASTSGRSSGNTIYFGEGSWLTVV.

The chain carries TRBV4-1 and TRBJ1-1; possibly TRBD1 for D (5 bases). The length of the CDR3 is 15 residues. Germline values: CDR1 MGHRA, CDR2 YSYEKL. With 4 bases removed from V and 4 bases from J, the gap between germline ends came to 16 bases. The CDR3 bases are TGCGCCAGCAGCCCTAGCGGGGGGTCAGGCACTGAAGCTTTCTTT. It is translated as CASSPSGGSGTEAFF.